The 8 T cell receptor beta chains given below trace back to one sample, sequenced in a study of T cells in Graves' hyperthyroidism and ophthalmopathy. Amplification yielded TCR beta CDR3 regions, with RNA transcripts as the source. During a first-round RT-PCR of the TCR CDR3, the HTBI primer set was used. TCRdb passed the multiplex PCR reads through MiXCR, listing each CDR3 protein once. Altogether under 650,000 distinct CDR3 sequences are present, 15% to 20% being singletons, with the ten largest covering around 4%. Sequencing was carried out using blood. These receptors were taken from a woman aged 25 to 39 with Graves' hyperthyroidism.

The V gene is TRBV4-1, the J gene TRBJ2-5, with D possibly matching TRBD1 (6 bases). The CDR3 sequence is 14 residues long. Trimming removed 4 bases at V and 5 bases at J, with 14 bases between. In germline, CDR1 is MGHRA, CDR2 YSYEKL. The CDR3 coding sequence is TGCGCCAGCAGCCTTCGAACAGGGTGGGAGACCCAGTACTTC. This sequence encodes CASSLRTGWETQYF.

The chain has TRBV7-8 and TRBJ2-1, with a weak D call TRBD2 (5 bases). The V and J ends lost 5 bases and 4 bases respectively, with 15 bases between them. Germline V lookup: CDR1 SGHVS, CDR2 FQNEAQ. The CDR3 consists of 15 residues. The CDR3 is CASSPDLNNYNEQFF. CDR3 nucleotides: TGTGCCAGCAGCCCGGACTTAAACAATTACAATGAGCAGTTCTTC.

The gene calls are TRBV19 and TRBJ2-1; D gene uncertain. Between the trimmed V and J ends, which lost 0 bases and 3 bases, there was a span of 6 bases. The CDR3 has 14 residues. CDR1 and CDR2 from the germline V gene are LNHDA and SQIVND (reference sequence). CDR3 bases: TGTGCCAGTAGTATAGATCGAATCTACAATGAGCAGTTCTTC. It specifies CASSIDRIYNEQFF. Full variable domain (outside the CDR3, taken from reference TRBV19 and TRBJ2-1): DGGITQSPKYLFRKEGQNVTLSCEQNLNHDAMYWYRQDPGQGLRLIYYSQIVNDFQKGDIAEGYSVSREKKESFPLTVTSAQKNPTAFYLCASSIDRIYNEQFFGPGTRLTVL.

The sample holds a few counts of this clonotype. The V and J genes are TRBV12-5 and TRBJ2-1, with 9 nucleotides matching TRBD2. The CDR3 spans 15 residues. Trimming at V came to 3 bases and at J to 10 bases, leaving 10 bases not matched to a gene. Germline V gene lookup returns CDR1 LGHNT and CDR2 FRNRAP. For the CDR3, the DNA is TGTGCTAGTGGTTTTGGGGCGGGAGGGTTAGGGGAGCAGTTCTTC. Encoded protein: CASGFGAGGLGEQFF.

This clonotype was picked up many times. This chain uses TRBV12-3 or TRBV12-4 with TRBJ2-3; the D is unclear. The CDR3 is made up of 14 amino acids. V lost 3 bases, J lost 1 base, and 8 bases lay in between. In nucleotides, the CDR3 is TGTGCCAGCAGTTTCGGACCACGCACAGATACGCAGTATTTT. It yields the protein CASSFGPRTDTQYF.

Many counts were recorded for this clonotype. The chain uses TRBV3-2 and TRBJ1-1; the D call in the table, TRBD1, was not verified against the DNA. TRBV3-2 is a known pseudogene. The CDR3 runs 14 residues. Here the CDR3 reads CASSQPRGNTEAFF. For the CDR3, the DNA is TGTGCCAGCAGCCAGCCTAGGGGGAACACTGAAGCTTTCTTT.

Ten or more counts support this clonotype. The chain recombines TRBV6-1 with TRBJ1-1; D call uncertain. The CDR3 contains 15 residues. V was clipped by 1 base and J by 3 bases, with 12 bases between them. Germline V gene data show CDR1 as MNHNS and CDR2 as SASEGT. DNA of the CDR3: TGTGCCAGCAGTGAAGGTACGATCGGGGACACTGAAGCTTTCTTT. Translation gives CASSEGTIGDTEAFF.

This clonotype was detected ten times or more. The CDR3 DNA is TGTGCCAGCAGCTCCGGGGCGGAGGGGGAGCAGTACTTC. It yields the protein CASSSGAEGEQYF. This rearrangement joins TRBV9 to TRBJ2-7, with TRBD2 as a possible D gene (6 bases). Germline assignment: CDR1 SGDLS and CDR2 YYNGEE. The CDR3 is made up of 13 amino acids. Between the trimmed V and J ends, which lost 4 bases and 7 bases, there was a span of 15 bases.